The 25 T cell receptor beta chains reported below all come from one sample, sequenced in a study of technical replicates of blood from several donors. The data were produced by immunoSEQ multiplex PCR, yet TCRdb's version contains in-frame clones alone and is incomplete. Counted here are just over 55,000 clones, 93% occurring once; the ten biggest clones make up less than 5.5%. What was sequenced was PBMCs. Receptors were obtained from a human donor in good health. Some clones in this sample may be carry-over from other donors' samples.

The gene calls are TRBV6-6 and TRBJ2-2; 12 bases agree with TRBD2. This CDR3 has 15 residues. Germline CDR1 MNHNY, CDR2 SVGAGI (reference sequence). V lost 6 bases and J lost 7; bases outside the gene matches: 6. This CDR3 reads CASSGLAGTYGELFF. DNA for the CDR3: TGTGCCAGCAGCGGACTAGCGGGAACCTACGGGGAGCTGTTTTTT.

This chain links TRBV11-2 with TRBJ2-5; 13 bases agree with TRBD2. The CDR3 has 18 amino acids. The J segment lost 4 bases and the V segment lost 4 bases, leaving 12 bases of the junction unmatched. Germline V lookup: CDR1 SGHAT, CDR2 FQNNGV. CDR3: CASSSQLAGGPGGETQYF. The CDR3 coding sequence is TGTGCCAGCAGCTCACAACTAGCGGGAGGGCCGGGGGGAGAGACCCAGTACTTC.

DNA of the CDR3: TGCGCCAGCAGTTTTGACAGGTCGAACACTGAAGCTTTCTTT. It translates to CASSFDRSNTEAFF. The genes are TRBV4-1 and TRBJ1-1; the D gene is possibly TRBD1 (6 bases). Germline assignment: CDR1 MGHRA and CDR2 YSYEKL. The V end was cut by 6 bases, the J end by 1 base, with 12 bases between. This CDR3 is 14 amino acids long.

The CDR3 region is CASSLAGGYTGELFF. CDR3 DNA: TGTGCCAGCAGTTTAGCGGGAGGGTACACCGGGGAGCTGTTTTTT. V is TRBV5-8 and J is TRBJ2-2, with 11 bases fitting TRBD2. CDR3 length: 15 residues. Germline CDR1 SGHTS, CDR2 YDEGEE. Trimming cost V 5 bases and J 3 bases; bases outside gene matches: 3.

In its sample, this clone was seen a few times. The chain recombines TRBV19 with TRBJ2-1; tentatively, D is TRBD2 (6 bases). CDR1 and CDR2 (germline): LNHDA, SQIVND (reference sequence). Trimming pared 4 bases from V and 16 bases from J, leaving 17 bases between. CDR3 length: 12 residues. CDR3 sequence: CASSTSGGASFF. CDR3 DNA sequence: TGTGCCAGTAGTACCTCTGGCGGGGCCTCTTTCTTC.

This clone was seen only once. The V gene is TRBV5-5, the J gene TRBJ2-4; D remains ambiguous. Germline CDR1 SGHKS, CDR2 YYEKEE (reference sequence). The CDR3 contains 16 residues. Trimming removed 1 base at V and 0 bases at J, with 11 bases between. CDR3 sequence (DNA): TGTGCCAGCAGCTTGTTTGGCACCTTAGCCAAAAACATTCAGTACTTC. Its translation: CASSLFGTLAKNIQYF.

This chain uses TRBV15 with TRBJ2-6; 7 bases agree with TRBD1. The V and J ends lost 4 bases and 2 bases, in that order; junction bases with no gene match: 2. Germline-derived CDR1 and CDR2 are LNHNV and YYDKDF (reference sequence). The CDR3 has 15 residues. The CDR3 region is CATSKGGTGANVLTF. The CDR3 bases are TGTGCCACCAGCAAAGGGGGCACTGGGGCCAACGTCCTGACTTTC.

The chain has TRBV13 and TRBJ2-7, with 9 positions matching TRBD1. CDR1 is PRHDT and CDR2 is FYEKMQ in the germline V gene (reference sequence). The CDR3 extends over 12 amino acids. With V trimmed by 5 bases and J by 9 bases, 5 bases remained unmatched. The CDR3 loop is CASSQRQGVQYF. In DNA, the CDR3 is TGTGCCAGCAGCCAACGACAGGGGGTGCAGTACTTC.

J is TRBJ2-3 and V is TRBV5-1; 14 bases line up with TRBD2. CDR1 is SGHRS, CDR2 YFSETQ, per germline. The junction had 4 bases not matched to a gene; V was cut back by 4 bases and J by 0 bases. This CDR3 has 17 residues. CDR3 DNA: TGCGCCAGCAGCACTGGACTAGCGGGGGGTAGCACAGATACGCAGTATTTT. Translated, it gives CASSTGLAGGSTDTQYF.

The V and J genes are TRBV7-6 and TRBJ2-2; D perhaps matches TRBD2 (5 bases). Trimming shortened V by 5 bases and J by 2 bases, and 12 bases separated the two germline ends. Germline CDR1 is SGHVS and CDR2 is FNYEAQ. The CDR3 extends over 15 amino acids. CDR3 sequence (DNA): TGTGCCAGCAGCAAGGGAGCAGGAAACACCGGGGAGCTGTTTTTT. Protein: CASSKGAGNTGELFF.

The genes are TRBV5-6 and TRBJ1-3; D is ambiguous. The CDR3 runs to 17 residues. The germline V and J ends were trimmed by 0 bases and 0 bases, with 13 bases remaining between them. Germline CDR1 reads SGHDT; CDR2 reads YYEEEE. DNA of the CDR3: TGTGCCAGCAGCTTGGGTTGGGCAAGCCTCTCTGGAAACACCATATATTTT. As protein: CASSLGWASLSGNTIYF.

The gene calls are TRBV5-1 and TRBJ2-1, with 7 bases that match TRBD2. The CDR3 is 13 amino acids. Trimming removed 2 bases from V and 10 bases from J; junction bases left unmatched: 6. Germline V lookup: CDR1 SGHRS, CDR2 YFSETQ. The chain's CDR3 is CASSLYQRDEQFF. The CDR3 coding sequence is TGCGCCAGCAGCTTATACCAGCGGGACGAGCAGTTCTTC. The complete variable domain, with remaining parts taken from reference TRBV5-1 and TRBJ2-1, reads KAGVTQTPRYLIKTRGQQVTLSCSPISGHRSVSWYQQTPGQGLQFLFEYFSETQRNKGNFPGRFSGRQFSNSRSEMNVSTLELGDSALYLCASSLYQRDEQFFGPGTRLTVL.

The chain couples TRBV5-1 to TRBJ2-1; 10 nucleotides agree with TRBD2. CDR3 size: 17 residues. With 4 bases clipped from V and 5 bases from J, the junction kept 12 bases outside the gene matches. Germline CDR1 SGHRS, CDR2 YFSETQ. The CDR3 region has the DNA TGCGCCAGCAGCCTGACTTTAGAGCGGGGGGGGGACAATGAGCAGTTCTTC. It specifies CASSLTLERGGDNEQFF.

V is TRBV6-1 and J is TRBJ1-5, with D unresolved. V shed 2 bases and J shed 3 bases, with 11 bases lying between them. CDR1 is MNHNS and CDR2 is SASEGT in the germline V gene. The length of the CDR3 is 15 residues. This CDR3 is CASSERLADNQPQHF. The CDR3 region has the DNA TGTGCCAGCAGTGAACGCCTAGCGGACAATCAGCCCCAGCATTTT.

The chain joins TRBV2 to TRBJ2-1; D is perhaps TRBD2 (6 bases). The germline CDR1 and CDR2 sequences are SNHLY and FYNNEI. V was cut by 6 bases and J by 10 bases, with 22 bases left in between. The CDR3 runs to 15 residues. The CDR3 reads CASRLSGPSREEQFF. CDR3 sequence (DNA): TGTGCCAGCAGACTCAGCGGACCCTCCCGGGAGGAGCAGTTCTTC.

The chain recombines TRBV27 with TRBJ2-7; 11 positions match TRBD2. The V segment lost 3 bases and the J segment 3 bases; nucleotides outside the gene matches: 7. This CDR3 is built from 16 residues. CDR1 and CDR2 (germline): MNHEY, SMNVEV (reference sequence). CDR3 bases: TGTGCCAGCAGTTTCTCCCCGGGACTAGCGGTCTACGAGCAGTACTTC. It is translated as CASSFSPGLAVYEQYF.

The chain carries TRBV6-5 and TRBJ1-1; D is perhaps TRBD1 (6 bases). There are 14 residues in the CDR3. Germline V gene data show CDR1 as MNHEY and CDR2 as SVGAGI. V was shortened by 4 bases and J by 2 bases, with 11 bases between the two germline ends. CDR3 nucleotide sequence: TGTGCCAGCAGTTTAAGGACAGCAAACACTGAAGCTTTCTTT. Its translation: CASSLRTANTEAFF.

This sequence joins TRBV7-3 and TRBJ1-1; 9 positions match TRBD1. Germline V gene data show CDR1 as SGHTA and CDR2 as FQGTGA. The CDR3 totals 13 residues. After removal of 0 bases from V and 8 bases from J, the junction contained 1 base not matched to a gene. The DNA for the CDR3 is TGTGCCAGCAGCTTAACCGGACAGGGGGAAGCTTTCTTT. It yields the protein CASSLTGQGEAFF.

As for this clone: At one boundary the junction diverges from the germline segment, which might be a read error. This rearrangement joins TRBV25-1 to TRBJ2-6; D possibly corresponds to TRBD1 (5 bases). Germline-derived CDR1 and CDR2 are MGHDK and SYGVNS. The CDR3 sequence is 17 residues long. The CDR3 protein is CASSEYGRPSGADVLTF. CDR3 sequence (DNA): TGTGCCAGCAGTGAATACGGACGACCCTCTGGGGCCGACGTCCTGACTTTC.

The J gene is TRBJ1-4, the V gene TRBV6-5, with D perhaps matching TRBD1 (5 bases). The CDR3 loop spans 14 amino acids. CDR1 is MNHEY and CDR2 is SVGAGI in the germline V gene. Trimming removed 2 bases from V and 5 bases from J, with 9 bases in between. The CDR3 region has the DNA TGTGCCAGCAGTTACAGGGGAAAGAATGAAAAACTGTTTTTT. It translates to CASSYRGKNEKLFF.

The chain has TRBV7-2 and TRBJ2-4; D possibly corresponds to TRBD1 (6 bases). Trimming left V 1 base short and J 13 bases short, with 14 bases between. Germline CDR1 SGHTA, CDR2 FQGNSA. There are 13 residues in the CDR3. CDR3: CASSLGRQAPQYF. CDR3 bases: TGTGCCAGCAGCTTAGGAAGACAGGCCCCACAGTACTTC.

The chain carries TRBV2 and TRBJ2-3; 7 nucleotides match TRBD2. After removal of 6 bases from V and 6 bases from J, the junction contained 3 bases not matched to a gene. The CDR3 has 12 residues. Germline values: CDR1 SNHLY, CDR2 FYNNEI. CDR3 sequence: CASSLGGDTQYF. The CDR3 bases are TGTGCCAGCAGCCTGGGGGGGGATACGCAGTATTTT.

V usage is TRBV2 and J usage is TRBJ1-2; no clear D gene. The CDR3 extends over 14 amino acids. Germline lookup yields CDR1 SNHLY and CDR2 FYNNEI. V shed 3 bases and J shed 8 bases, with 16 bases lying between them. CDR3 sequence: CASSDLASTVGYTF. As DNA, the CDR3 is TGTGCCAGCAGTGATTTAGCGTCAACTGTAGGCTACACCTTC.

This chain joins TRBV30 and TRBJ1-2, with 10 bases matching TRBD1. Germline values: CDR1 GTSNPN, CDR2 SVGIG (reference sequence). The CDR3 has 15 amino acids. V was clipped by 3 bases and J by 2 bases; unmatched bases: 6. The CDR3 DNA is TGTGCCTGGAGATCGGGACAGGGGACCAACTATGGCTACACCTTC. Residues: CAWRSGQGTNYGYTF.

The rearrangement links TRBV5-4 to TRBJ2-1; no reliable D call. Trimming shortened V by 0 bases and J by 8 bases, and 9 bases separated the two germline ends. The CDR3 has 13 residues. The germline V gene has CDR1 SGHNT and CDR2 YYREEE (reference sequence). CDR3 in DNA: TGTGCCAGCAGCTTGGGGGCGTTCGATGAGCAGTTCTTC. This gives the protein CASSLGAFDEQFF.